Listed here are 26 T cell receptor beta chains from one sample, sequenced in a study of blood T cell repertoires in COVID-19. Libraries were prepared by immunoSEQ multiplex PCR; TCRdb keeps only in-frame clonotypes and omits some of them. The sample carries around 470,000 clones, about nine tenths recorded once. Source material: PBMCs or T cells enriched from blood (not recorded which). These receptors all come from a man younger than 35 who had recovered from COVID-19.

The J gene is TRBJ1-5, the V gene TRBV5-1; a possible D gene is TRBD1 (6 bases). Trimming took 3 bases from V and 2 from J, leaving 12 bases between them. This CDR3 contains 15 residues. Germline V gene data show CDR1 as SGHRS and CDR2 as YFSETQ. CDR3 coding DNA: TGCGCCAGCAGCTCCGAGGGGGATCGCAATCAGCCCCAGCATTTT. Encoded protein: CASSSEGDRNQPQHF.

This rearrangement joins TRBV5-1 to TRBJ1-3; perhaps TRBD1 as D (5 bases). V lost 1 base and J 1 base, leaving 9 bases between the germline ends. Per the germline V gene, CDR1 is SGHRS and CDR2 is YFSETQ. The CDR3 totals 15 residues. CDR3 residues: CASSLQGWSGNTIYF. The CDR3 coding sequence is TGCGCCAGCAGCTTGCAGGGTTGGTCTGGAAACACCATATATTTT. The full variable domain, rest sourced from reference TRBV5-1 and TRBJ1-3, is KAGVTQTPRYLIKTRGQQVTLSCSPISGHRSVSWYQQTPGQGLQFLFEYFSETQRNKGNFPGRFSGRQFSNSRSEMNVSTLELGDSALYLCASSLQGWSGNTIYFGEGSWLTVV.

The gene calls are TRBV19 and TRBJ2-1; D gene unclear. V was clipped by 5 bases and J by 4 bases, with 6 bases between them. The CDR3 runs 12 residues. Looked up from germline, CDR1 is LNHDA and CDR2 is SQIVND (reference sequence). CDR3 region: CASSPGYNEQFF. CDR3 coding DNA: TGTGCCAGTAGTCCAGGATACAATGAGCAGTTCTTC.

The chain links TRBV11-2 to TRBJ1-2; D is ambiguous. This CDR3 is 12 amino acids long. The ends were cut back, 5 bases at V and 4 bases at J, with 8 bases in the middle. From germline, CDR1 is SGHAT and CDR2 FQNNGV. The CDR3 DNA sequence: TGTGCCAGCAGCGGCCAGTTCTATGGCTACACCTTC. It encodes CASSGQFYGYTF.

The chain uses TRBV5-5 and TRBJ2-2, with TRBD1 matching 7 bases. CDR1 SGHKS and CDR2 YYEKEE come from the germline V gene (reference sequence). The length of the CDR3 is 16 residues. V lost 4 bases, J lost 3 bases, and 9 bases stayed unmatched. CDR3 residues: CASSGGHRGYTGELFF. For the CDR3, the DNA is TGTGCCAGCAGCGGGGGCCACAGGGGCTACACCGGGGAGCTGTTTTTT.

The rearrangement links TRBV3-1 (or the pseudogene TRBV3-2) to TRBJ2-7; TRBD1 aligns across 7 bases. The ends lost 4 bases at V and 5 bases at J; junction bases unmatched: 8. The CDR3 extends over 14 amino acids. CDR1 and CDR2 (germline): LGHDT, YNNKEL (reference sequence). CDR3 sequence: CASSPGQEFDEQYF. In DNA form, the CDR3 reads TGTGCCAGCAGCCCCGGACAGGAGTTCGACGAGCAGTACTTC.

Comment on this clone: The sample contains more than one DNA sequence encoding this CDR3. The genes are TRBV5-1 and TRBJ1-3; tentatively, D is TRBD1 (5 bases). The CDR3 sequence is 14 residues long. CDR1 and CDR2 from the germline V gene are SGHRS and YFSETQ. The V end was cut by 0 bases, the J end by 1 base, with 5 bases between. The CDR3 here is CASSLEGSGNTIYF. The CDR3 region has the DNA TGCGCCAGCAGCTTGGAGGGGTCTGGAAACACCATATATTTT.

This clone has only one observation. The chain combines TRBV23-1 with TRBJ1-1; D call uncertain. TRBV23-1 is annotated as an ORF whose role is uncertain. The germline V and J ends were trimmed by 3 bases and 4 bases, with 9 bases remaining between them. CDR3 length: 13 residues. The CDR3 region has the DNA TGCGCCAGCAGTCACCCGCTAGGCACTGAAGCTTTCTTT. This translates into CASSHPLGTEAFF.

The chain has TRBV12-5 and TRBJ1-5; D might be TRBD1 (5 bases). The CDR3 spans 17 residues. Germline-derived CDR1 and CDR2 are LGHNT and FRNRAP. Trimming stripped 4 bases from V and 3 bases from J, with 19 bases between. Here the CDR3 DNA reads TGTGCTAGTGGTTCAAGGACCGGGCAAGGGGACAATCAGCCCCAGCATTTT. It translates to CASGSRTGQGDNQPQHF.

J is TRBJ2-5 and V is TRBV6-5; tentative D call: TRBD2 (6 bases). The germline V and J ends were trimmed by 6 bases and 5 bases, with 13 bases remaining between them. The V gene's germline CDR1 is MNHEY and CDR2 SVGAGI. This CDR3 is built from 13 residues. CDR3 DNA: TGTGCCAGCAGGCCGGAGGGGCAGGAGACCCAGTACTTC. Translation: CASRPEGQETQYF.

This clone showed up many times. CDR3 loop: CASSQQGVNTEAFF. The CDR3 nucleotides are TGTGCCAGCAGCCAGCAGGGGGTGAACACTGAAGCTTTCTTT. V gene TRBV3-1 (or the pseudogene TRBV3-2) combines with J gene TRBJ1-1, with 7 nucleotides matching TRBD1. CDR1 LGHDT and CDR2 YNNKEL come from the germline V gene (reference sequence). CDR3 size: 14 residues. V lost 3 bases, J lost 0 bases, and 1 base stayed unmatched.

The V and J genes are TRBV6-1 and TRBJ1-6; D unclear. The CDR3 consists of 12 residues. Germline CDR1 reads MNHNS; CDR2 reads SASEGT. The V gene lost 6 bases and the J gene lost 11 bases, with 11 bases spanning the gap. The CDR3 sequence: CASSDEGAPLHF. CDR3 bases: TGTGCCAGCAGCGACGAGGGTGCACCCCTCCACTTT.

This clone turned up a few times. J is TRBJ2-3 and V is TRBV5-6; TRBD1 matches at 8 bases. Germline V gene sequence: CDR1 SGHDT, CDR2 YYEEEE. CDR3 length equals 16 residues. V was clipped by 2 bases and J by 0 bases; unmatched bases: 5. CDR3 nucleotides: TGTGCCAGCAGCTTCCTAGGACAGGGCAGCACAGATACGCAGTATTTT. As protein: CASSFLGQGSTDTQYF.

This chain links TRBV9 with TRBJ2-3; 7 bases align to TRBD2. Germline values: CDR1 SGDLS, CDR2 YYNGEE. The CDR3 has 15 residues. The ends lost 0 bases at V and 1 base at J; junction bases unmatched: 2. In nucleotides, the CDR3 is TGTGCCAGCAGCGTAGGTGGGGGGGGCACAGATACGCAGTATTTT. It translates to CASSVGGGGTDTQYF.

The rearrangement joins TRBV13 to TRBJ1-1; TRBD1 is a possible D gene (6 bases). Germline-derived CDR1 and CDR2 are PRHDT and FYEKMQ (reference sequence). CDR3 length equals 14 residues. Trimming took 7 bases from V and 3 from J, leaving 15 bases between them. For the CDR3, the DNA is TGTGCCAGCACTCACTGGGGGCAGGACACTGAAGCTTTCTTT. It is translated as CASTHWGQDTEAFF. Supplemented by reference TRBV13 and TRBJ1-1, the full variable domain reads AAGVIQSPRHLIKEKRETATLKCYPIPRHDTVYWYQQGPGQDPQFLISFYEKMQSDKGSIPDRFSAQQFSDYHSELNMSSLELGDSALYFCASTHWGQDTEAFFGQGTRLTVV.

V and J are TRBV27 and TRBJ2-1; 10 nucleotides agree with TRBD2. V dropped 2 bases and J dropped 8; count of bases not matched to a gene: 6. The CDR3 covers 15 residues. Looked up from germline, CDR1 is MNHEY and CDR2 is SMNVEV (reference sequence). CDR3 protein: CASSLGLAVVDEQFF. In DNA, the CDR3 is TGTGCCAGCAGTTTAGGACTAGCGGTGGTGGATGAGCAGTTCTTC.

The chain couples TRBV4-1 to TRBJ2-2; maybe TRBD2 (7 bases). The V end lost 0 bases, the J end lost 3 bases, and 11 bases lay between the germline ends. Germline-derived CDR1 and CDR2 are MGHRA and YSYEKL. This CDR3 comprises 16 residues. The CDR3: CASSQDRGAHTGELFF. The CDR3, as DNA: TGCGCCAGCAGCCAAGATCGGGGGGCGCACACCGGGGAGCTGTTTTTT.

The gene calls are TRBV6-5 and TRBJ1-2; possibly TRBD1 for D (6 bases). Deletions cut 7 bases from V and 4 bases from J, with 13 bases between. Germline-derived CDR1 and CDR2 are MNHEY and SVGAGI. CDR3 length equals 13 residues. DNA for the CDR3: TGTGCCAGCAATCAGGGGTCTCCCTATGGCTACACCTTC. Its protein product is CASNQGSPYGYTF.

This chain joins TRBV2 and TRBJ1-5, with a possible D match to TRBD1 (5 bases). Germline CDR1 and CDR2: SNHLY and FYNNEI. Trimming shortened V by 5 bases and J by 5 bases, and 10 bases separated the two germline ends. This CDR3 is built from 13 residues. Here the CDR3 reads CASSRQSDQPQHF. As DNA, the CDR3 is TGTGCCAGCAGTCGACAGTCGGATCAGCCCCAGCATTTT.

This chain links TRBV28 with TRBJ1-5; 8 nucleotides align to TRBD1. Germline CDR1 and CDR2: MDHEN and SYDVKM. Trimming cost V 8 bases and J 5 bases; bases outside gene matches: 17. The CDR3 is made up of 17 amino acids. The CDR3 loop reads CASLTLPSQGAHQPQHF. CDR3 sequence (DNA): TGTGCCAGCCTCACCCTCCCGAGTCAGGGGGCGCATCAGCCCCAGCATTTT.

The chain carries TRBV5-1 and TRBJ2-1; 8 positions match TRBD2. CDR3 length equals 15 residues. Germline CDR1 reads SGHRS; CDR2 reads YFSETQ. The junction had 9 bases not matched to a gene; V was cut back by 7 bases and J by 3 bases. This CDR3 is CASRVSGSVYNEQFF. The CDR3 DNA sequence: TGCGCCAGCCGGGTCAGCGGGAGTGTCTACAATGAGCAGTTCTTC.

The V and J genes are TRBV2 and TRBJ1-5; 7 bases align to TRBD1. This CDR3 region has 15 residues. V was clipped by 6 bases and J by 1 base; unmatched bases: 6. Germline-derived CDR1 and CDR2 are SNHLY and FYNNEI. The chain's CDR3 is CASSQTGMSNQPQHF. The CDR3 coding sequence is TGTGCCAGCAGCCAGACAGGGATGAGCAATCAGCCCCAGCATTTT.

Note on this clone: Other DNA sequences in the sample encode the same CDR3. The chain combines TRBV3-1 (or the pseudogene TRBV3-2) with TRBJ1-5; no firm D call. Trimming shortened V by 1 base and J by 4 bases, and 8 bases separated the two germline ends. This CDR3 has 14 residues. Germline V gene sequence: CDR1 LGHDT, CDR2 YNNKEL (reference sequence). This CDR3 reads CASSQAGSNQPQHF. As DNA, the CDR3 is TGTGCCAGCAGCCAAGCAGGATCGAATCAGCCCCAGCATTTT.

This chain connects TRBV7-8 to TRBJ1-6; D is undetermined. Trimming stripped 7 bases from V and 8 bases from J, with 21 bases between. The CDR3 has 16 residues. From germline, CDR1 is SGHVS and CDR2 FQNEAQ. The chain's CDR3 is CASNRVWVPGDSPLHF. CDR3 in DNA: TGTGCCAGCAATCGGGTTTGGGTTCCCGGTGATTCACCCCTCCACTTT. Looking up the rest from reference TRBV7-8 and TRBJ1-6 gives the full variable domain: GAGVSQSPRYKVAKRGQDVALRCDPISGHVSLFWYQQALGQGPEFLTYFQNEAQLDKSGLPSDRFFAERPEGSVSTLKIQRTQQEDSAVYLCASNRVWVPGDSPLHFGNGTRLTVT.

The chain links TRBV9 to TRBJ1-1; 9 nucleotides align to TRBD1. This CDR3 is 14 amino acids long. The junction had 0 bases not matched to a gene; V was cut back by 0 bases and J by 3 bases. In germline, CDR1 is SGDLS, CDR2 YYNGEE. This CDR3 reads CASSVGTGDTEAFF. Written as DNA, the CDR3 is TGTGCCAGCAGCGTAGGGACAGGGGACACTGAAGCTTTCTTT.

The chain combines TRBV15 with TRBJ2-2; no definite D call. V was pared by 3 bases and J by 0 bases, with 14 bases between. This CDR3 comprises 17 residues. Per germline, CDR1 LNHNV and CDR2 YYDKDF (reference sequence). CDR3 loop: CATSSSKSTPNTGELFF. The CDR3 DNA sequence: TGTGCCACCAGCAGTTCGAAGTCTACTCCGAACACCGGGGAGCTGTTTTTT.